Sequencing of this TCR beta chain was carried out in a study of shared clonotypes between healthy human individuals. This clone was seen only once. This sample also contains other DNA sequences that code for the same CDR3. Profiling relied on immunoSEQ multiplex PCR, and the TCRdb table lists in-frame clones only, not all of them. The sample contains approximately 1.4 million clones, 95% to 99% of which appear only once. V gave up 6 bases and J gave up 5 bases, with 5 bases separating them. Germline-derived CDR1 and CDR2 are DFQATT and SNEGSKA (reference sequence). The CDR3 consists of 10 residues. V gene TRBV20-1 combines with J gene TRBJ2-1, with D uncertain. The sample was naive CD4+ T cells sorted from blood. Subset: CD45RA+ positively selected. The TCR sequence derives from a man between 25 and 39 years old in good health. The CDR3 DNA follows: TGCAGTGCACGTAACAATGAGCAGTTCTTC. This translates into CSARNNEQFF.